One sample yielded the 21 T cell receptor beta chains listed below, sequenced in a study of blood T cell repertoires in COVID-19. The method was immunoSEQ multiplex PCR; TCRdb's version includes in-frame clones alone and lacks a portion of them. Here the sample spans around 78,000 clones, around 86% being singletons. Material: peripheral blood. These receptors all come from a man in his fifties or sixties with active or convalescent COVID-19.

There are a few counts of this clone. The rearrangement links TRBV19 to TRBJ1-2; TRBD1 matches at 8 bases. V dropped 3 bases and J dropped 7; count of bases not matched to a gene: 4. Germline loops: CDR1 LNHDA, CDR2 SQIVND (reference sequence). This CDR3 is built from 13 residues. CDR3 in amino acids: CASSIPGGSGYTF. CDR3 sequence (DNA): TGTGCCAGTAGTATTCCAGGGGGCAGTGGCTACACCTTC.

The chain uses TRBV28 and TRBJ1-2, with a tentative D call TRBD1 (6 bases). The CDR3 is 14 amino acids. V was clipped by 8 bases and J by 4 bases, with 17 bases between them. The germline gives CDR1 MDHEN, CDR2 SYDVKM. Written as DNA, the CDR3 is TGTGCCAGCGGAACTACAGGGACCATCTATGGCTACACCTTC. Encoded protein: CASGTTGTIYGYTF.

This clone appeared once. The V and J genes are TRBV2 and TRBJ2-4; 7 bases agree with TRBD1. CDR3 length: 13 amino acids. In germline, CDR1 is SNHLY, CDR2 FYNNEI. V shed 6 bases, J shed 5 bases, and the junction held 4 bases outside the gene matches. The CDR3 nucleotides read TGTGCCAGCAGCCCGACAGGGCAAAACATTCAGTACTTC. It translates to CASSPTGQNIQYF. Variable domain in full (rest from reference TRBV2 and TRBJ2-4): EPEVTQTPSHQVTQMGQEVILRCVPISNHLYFYWYRQILGQKVEFLVSFYNNEISEKSEIFDDQFSVERPDGSNFTLKIRSTKLEDSAMYFCASSPTGQNIQYFGAGTRLSVL.

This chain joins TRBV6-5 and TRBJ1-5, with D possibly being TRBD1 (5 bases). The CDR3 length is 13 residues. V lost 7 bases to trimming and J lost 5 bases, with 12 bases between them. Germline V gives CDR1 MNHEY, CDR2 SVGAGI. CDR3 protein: CASKRGEDQPQHF. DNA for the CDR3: TGTGCCAGCAAGAGAGGGGAGGATCAGCCCCAGCATTTT.

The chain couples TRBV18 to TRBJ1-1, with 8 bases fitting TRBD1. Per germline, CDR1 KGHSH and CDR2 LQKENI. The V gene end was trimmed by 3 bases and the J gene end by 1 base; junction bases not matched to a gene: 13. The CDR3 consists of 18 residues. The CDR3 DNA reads TGTGCCAGCTCACCGATGACAGGGGCCCAGATTAAGAACACTGAAGCTTTCTTT. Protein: CASSPMTGAQIKNTEAFF.

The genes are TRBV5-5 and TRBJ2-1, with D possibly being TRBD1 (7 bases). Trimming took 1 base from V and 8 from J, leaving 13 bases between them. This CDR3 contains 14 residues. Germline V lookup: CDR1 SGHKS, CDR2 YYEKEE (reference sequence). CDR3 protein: CASSLNGRGDEQFF. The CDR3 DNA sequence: TGTGCCAGCAGCTTGAATGGCAGGGGGGATGAGCAGTTCTTC.

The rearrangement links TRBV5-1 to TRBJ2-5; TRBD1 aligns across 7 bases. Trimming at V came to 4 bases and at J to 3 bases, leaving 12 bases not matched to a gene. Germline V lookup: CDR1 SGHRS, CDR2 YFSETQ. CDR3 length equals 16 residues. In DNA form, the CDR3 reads TGCGCCAGCAGCCCGAGGGGGCCTCCCTGGGAAGAGACCCAGTACTTC. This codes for CASSPRGPPWEETQYF. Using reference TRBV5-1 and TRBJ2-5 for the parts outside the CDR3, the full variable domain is KAGVTQTPRYLIKTRGQQVTLSCSPISGHRSVSWYQQTPGQGLQFLFEYFSETQRNKGNFPGRFSGRQFSNSRSEMNVSTLELGDSALYLCASSPRGPPWEETQYFGPGTRLLVL.

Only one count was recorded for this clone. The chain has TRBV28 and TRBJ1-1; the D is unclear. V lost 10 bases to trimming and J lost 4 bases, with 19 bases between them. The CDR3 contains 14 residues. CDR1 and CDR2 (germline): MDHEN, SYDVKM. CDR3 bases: TGTGCCATAACCTCACCGGGAGGGTCCACTGAAGCTTTCTTT. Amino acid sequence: CAITSPGGSTEAFF.

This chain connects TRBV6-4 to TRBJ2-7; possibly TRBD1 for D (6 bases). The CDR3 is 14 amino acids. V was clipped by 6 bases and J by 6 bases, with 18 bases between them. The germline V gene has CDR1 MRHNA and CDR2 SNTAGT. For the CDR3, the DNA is TGTGCCAGCAGGCCGGGACACCCAGTTTCCGAGCAGTACTTC. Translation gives CASRPGHPVSEQYF.

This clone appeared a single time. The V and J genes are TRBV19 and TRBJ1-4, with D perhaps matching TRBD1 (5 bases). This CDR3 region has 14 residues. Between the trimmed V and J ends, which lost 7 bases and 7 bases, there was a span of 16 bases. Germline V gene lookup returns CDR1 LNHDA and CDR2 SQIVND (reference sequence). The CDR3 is CASMEIGGGEKLFF. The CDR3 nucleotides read TGTGCCAGTATGGAAATCGGGGGTGGTGAAAAACTGTTTTTT.

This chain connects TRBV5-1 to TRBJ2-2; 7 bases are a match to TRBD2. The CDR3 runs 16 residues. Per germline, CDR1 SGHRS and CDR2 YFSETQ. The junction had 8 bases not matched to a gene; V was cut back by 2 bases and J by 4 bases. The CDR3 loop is CASSFREGHGTGELFF. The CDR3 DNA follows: TGCGCCAGCAGCTTTAGGGAGGGGCACGGCACCGGGGAGCTGTTTTTT.

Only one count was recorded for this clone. In DNA, the CDR3 is TGCAGTGCTAGAGACCACTACGAGCAGTACTTC. This codes for CSARDHYEQYF. The chain is built from TRBV20-1 and TRBJ2-7; D ambiguous. From germline, CDR1 is DFQATT and CDR2 SNEGSKA (reference sequence). The CDR3 sequence is 11 residues long. V was trimmed by 0 bases and J by 3 bases, leaving 3 bases between them.

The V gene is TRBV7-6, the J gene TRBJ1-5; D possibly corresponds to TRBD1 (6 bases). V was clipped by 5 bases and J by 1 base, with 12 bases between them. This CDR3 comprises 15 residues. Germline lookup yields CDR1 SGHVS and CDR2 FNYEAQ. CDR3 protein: CASSAQGHSNQPQHF. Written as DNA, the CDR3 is TGTGCCAGCAGCGCCCAGGGGCACAGCAATCAGCCCCAGCATTTT.

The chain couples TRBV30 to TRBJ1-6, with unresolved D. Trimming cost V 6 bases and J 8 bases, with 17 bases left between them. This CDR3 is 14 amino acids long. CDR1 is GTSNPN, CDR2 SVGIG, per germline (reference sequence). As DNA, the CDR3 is TGTGCCTGCGAACTGGGAGGCGGCGATTCACCCCTCCACTTT. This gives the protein CACELGGGDSPLHF.

The CDR3 nucleotides are TGTGCCTGGAGTCGTTTGGGATCGCAGGGACTAAAGAACTATGGCTACACCTTC. As protein: CAWSRLGSQGLKNYGYTF. This chain joins TRBV30 and TRBJ1-2, with D tentatively TRBD1 (5 bases). V lost 2 bases, J lost 2 bases, and 24 bases lay in between. This CDR3 contains 18 residues. Germline V gene sequence: CDR1 GTSNPN, CDR2 SVGIG (reference sequence).

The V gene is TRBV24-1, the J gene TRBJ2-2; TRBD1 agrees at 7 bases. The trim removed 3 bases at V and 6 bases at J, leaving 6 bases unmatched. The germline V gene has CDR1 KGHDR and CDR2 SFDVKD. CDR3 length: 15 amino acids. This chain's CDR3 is CATSDPGQSPGELFF. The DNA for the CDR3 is TGTGCCACCAGTGATCCGGGACAGTCACCCGGGGAGCTGTTTTTT.

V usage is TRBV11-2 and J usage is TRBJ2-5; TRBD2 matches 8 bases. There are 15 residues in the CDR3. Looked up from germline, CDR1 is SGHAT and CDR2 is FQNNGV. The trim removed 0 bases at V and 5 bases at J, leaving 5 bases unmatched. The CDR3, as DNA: TGTGCCAGCAGCTTAGACGGGGGGGCGTCGGAGACCCAGTACTTC. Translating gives CASSLDGGASETQYF.

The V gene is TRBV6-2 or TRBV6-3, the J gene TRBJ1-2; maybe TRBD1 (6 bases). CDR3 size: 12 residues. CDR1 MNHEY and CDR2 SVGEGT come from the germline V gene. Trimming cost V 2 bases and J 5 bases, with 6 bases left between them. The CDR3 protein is CASSYGQYGYTF. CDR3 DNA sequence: TGTGCCAGCAGTTACGGACAGTATGGCTACACCTTC.

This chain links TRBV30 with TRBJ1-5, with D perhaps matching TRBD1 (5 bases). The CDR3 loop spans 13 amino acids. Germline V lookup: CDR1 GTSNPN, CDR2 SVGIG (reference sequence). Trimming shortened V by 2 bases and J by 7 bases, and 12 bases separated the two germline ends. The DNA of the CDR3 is TGTGCCTGGAGTAGCAGGGATGGACAGCCCCAGCATTTT. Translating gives CAWSSRDGQPQHF.

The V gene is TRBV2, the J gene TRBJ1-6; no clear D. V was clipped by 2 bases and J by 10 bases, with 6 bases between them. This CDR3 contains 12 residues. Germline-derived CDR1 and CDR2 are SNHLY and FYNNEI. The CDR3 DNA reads TGTGCCAGCAGTGAATTGCAGTCACCCCTCCACTTT. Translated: CASSELQSPLHF.

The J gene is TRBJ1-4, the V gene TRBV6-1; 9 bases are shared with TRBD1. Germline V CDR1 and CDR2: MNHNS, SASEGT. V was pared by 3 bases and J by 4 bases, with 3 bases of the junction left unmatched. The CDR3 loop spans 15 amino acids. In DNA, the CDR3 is TGTGCCAGCAGTGAGGGACAGGGATATAATGAAAAACTGTTTTTT. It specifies CASSEGQGYNEKLFF.